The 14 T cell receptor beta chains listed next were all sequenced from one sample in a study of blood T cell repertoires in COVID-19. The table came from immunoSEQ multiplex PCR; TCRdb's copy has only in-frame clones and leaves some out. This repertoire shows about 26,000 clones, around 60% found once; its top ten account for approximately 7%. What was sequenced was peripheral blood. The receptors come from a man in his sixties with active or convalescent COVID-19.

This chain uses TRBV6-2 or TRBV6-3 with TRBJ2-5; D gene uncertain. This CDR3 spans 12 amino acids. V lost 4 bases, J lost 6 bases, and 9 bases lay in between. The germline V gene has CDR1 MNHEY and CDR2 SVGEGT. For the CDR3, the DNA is TGTGCCAGCAGTTCTACCGTGCAGACCCAGTACTTC. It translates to CASSSTVQTQYF.

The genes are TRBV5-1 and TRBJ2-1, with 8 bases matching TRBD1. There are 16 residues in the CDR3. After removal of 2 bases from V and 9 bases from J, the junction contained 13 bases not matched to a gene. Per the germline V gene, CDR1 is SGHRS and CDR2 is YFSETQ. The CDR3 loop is CASSFEDREYGGEQFF. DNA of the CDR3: TGCGCCAGCAGCTTCGAGGACAGGGAGTACGGGGGTGAGCAGTTCTTC.

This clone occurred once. For the CDR3, the DNA is TGTGCCAGCAGCTTCCAGCGGGGGGGCCGGACAGATACGCAGTATTTT. Protein product: CASSFQRGGRTDTQYF. V usage is TRBV7-2 and J usage is TRBJ2-3; TRBD2 aligns across 10 bases. This CDR3 region has 16 residues. Germline V gene sequence: CDR1 SGHTA, CDR2 FQGNSA. Germline trimming cut 3 bases from V and 3 bases from J; bases unmatched to any gene: 6.

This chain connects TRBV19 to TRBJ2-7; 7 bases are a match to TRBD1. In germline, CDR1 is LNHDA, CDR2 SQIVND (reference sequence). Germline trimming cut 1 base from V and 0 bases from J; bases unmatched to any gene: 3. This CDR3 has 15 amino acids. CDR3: CASSIGGTASYEQYF. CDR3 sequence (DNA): TGTGCCAGTAGTATAGGGGGGACAGCCTCCTACGAGCAGTACTTC.

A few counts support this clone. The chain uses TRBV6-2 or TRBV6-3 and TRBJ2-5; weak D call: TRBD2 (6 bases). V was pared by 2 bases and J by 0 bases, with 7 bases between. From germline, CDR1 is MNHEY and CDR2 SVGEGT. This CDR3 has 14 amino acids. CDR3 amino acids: CASSYAGHQETQYF. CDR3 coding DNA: TGTGCCAGCAGTTACGCGGGGCACCAAGAGACCCAGTACTTC.

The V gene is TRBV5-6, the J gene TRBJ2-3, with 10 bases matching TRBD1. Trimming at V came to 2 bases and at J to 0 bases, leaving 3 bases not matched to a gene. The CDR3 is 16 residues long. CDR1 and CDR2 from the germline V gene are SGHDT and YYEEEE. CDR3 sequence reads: CASSLPGQGSTDTQYF. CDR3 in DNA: TGTGCCAGCAGCTTACCGGGACAGGGGAGCACAGATACGCAGTATTTT.

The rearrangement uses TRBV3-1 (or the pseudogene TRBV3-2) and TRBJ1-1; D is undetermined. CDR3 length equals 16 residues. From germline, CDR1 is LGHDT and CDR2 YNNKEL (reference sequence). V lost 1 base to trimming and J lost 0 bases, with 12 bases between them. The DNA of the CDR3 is TGTGCCAGCAGCCAAGTGGTGGTTAGTATGAACACTGAAGCTTTCTTT. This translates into CASSQVVVSMNTEAFF.

The CDR3 sequence is CASSLGQGRYGYTF. The CDR3 DNA reads TGTGCCAGCAGCTTGGGCCAGGGTCGCTATGGCTACACCTTC. The chain joins TRBV5-4 to TRBJ1-2; possibly TRBD1 for D (5 bases). Looked up from germline, CDR1 is SGHNT and CDR2 is YYREEE (reference sequence). This CDR3 is 14 amino acids long. Trimming left V 0 bases short and J 4 bases short, with 10 bases between.

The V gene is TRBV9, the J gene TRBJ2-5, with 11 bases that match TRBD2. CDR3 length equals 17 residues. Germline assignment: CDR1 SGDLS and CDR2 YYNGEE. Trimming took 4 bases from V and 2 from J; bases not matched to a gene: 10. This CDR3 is CASSQGSSGGKQETQYF. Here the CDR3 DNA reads TGTGCCAGCAGCCAGGGATCTAGCGGGGGGAAGCAAGAGACCCAGTACTTC.

The DNA for the CDR3 is TGCGCCAGCAGCCAAGTGCAGCGGGGGAGGGAGCAGTTCTTC. Protein: CASSQVQRGREQFF. The chain carries TRBV4-1 and TRBJ2-1; 8 bases agree with TRBD2. The CDR3 extends over 14 amino acids. From germline, CDR1 is MGHRA and CDR2 YSYEKL. V was clipped by 1 base and J by 10 bases; unmatched bases: 6.

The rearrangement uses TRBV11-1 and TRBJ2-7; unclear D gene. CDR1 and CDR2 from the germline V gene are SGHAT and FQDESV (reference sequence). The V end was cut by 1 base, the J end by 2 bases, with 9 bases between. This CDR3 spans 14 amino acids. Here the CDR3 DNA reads TGTGCCAGCAGCTTAGGCGGCTCAACCTACGAGCAGTACTTC. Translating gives CASSLGGSTYEQYF.

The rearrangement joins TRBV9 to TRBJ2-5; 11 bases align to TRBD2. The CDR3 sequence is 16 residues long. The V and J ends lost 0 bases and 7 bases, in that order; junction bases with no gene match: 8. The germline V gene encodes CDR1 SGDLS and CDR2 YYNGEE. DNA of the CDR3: TGTGCCAGCAGCGTAGAGGGGACTAGCGGTGGAGGGACCCAGTACTTC. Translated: CASSVEGTSGGGTQYF. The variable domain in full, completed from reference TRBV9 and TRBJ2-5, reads DSGVTQTPKHLITATGQRVTLRCSPRSGDLSVYWYQQSLDQGLQFLIQYYNGEERAKGNILERFSAQQFPDLHSELNLSSLELGDSALYFCASSVEGTSGGGTQYFGPGTRLLVL.

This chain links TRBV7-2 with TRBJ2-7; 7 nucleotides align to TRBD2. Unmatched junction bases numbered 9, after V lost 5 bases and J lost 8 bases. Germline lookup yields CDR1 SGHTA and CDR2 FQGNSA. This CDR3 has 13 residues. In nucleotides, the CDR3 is TGTGCCAGCAGCCCTGCCGGGAGGAACCAGCAGTACTTC. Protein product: CASSPAGRNQQYF.

CDR3 sequence: CASRRTSARPEQFF. The CDR3 coding sequence is TGTGCCAGTAGAAGGACTAGCGCCAGACCTGAGCAGTTCTTC. The rearrangement uses TRBV19 and TRBJ2-1, with 9 bases identical to TRBD2. Unmatched junction bases numbered 9, after V lost 6 bases and J lost 9 bases. Germline V gene lookup returns CDR1 LNHDA and CDR2 SQIVND (reference sequence). CDR3 length: 14 residues.